This T cell receptor (beta chain) came from a study of CD8 T cells in ankylosing spondylitis. CDR3 length: 17 residues. Germline V lookup: CDR1 SGDLS, CDR2 YYNGEE. V was pared by 2 bases and J by 7 bases, with 17 bases of the junction left unmatched. TCRdb reprocessed the 5' RACE reads via MiXCR and lists one record per CDR3 protein. This sample carries 40,000 or so distinct CDR3 sequences, approximately 2.6% of them seen once, and the ten largest clones take approximately 4.4%. Specimen: blood, either unsorted or a sorted T cell fraction (not recorded which). The source of this sequence is a male donor with ankylosing spondylitis or in good health (not recorded which). V usage is TRBV9 and J usage is TRBJ2-7, with 8 bases aligning to TRBD2. CDR3 sequence reads: CASSVGRAAGDKGEQYF. The CDR3 coding sequence is TGTGCCAGCAGCGTGGGAAGGGCAGCGGGGGATAAGGGTGAGCAGTACTTC.